This TCR beta chain was sequenced during a study of T-cell reconstitution after alpha-beta-depleted transplantation in children. Trimming took 1 base from V and 4 from J, leaving 20 bases between them. This CDR3 contains 18 residues. From germline, CDR1 is MNHNS and CDR2 SASEGT. At least ten counts were recorded for this clonotype. A library of TCRbeta sequences, prepared with unique molecular identifiers, was generated. TCRdb recomputed calls from the PCR reads with MiXCR, one row per CDR3 protein. Here the sample spans a few hundred thousand distinct CDR3 sequences, approximately 9.8% being singletons.

The source material was PBMCs from the stem cell graft donor, sampled from the stem cell graft. This chain uses TRBV6-1 with TRBJ1-5; D is perhaps TRBD1 (6 bases). The sequence was obtained from a human donor who donated a stem cell graft to a child with SCID. The DNA for the CDR3 is TGTGCCAGCAGTGAAGGAAGGGGGGAGTGGAGTGTAAATCAGCCCCAGCATTTT. It encodes CASSEGRGEWSVNQPQHF.